The rows below give T cell receptor beta chains drawn from one sample of a study of beta chain features in type 1 diabetes. The method was immunoSEQ multiplex PCR; TCRdb's version includes in-frame clones alone and lacks a portion of them. The table lists about 260,000 clones, just over 20% of them singletons. Sequenced input: naive CD4+ T cells from blood. Receptors originate from a woman between 40 and 50 years old with type 1 diabetes. CDR3s include the opening cysteine and the closing phenylalanine or tryptophan. A D gene is named only where the DNA matches it firmly. Only some rows state a clone size, as once, few, many or a class for expanded clones.

abundance | d_gene | j_gene | v_gene | CDR3aa | CDR3nt
- | TRBD2 | TRBJ2-7 | TRBV4-2 | CASSQDPSGSSYEQYF | TGTGCCAGCAGCCAAGATCCCAGCGGGAGCTCCTACGAGCAGTACTTC
few | - | TRBJ2-1 | TRBV7-9 | CASSSPLRVEQFF | TGTGCCAGCAGCTCTCCTTTACGGGTTGAGCAGTTCTTC
few | TRBD2 | TRBJ2-3 | TRBV9 | CASSVGRGDTDTQYF | TGTGCCAGCAGCGTAGGGCGGGGGGACACAGATACGCAGTATTTT
few | - | TRBJ1-5 | TRBV14 | CASSLSGGAQHF | TGTGCCAGCAGCCTCAGTGGGGGGGCCCAGCATTTT
few | - | TRBJ1-1 | TRBV19 | CASRIRNTEAFF | TGTGCCAGTAGAATCAGGAACACTGAAGCTTTCTTT
few | TRBD2 | TRBJ2-1 | TRBV19 | CASTSAERGGYNEQFF | TGTGCCAGTACCTCGGCGGAGCGGGGGGGATACAATGAGCAGTTCTTC
few | - | TRBJ2-2 | TRBV4-2 | CASSQELGELFF | TGTGCCAGCAGCCAAGAACTTGGGGAGCTGTTTTTT
- | TRBD1 | TRBJ2-7 | TRBV7-9 | CASSGTGAYEQYF | TGTGCCAGCAGCGGGACAGGGGCCTACGAGCAGTACTTC
few | TRBD1 | TRBJ1-5 | TRBV30 | CAWSLDRGDQPQHF | TGTGCCTGGAGCCTGGACAGGGGAGATCAGCCCCAGCATTTT
once | - | TRBJ1-2 | TRBV28 | CASTPLGDGYTF | TGTGCCAGCACTCCGCTCGGGGATGGCTACACCTTC
- | - | TRBJ1-5 | TRBV7-9 | CASSSTADQPQHF | TGTGCCAGCAGTTCTACAGCAGATCAGCCCCAGCATTTT
- | TRBD2 | TRBJ2-5 | TRBV9 | CASSVEGTSSQYF | TGTGCCAGCAGCGTAGAAGGGACTAGCTCCCAGTACTTC
few | - | TRBJ2-7 | TRBV7-7 | CASSLSHGSDEQYF | TGTGCCAGCAGCTTATCCCACGGGAGTGACGAGCAGTACTTC
- | - | TRBJ1-5 | TRBV28 | CASSLRKGSNQPQHF | TGTGCCAGCAGTTTACGAAAGGGGTCCAATCAGCCCCAGCATTTT
- | - | TRBJ2-2 | TRBV7-3 | CASSLQQLDTGELFF | TGTGCCAGCAGCTTACAACAACTAGACACCGGGGAGCTGTTTTTT
- | - | TRBJ2-5 | TRBV4-1 | CASSPRVQETQYF | TGCGCCAGCAGCCCCCGGGTCCAAGAGACCCAGTACTTC
few | - | TRBJ2-7 | TRBV5-4 | CASSLSQGRAEQYF | TGTGCCAGCAGCTTGAGTCAGGGGAGGGCCGAGCAGTACTTC
- | - | TRBJ1-2 | TRBV7-9 | CASSLGDRLPYYGYTF | TGTGCCAGCAGCTTAGGAGACAGGCTTCCCTACTATGGCTACACCTTC
- | TRBD1 | TRBJ2-7 | TRBV18 | CASSPTGDEQYF | TGTGCCAGCTCACCAACAGGGGACGAGCAGTACTTC
- | - | TRBJ1-1 | TRBV5-6 | CASSALVMKSTEAFF | TGTGCCAGCAGCGCCCTGGTGATGAAGAGCACTGAAGCTTTCTTT
few | TRBD1 | TRBJ1-4 | TRBV30 | CAWSVGTGAEKLFF | TGTGCCTGGAGTGTGGGGACAGGGGCCGAAAAACTGTTTTTT
- | - | TRBJ1-2 | TRBV9 | CASSVADSNNYGYTF | TGTGCCAGCAGCGTAGCCGACAGCAATAACTATGGCTACACCTTC
- | TRBD1 | TRBJ2-7 | TRBV10-3 | CAISGNRDSDEQYF | TGTGCCATCAGTGGAAACCGGGACAGTGACGAGCAGTACTTC
few | TRBD1 | TRBJ1-1 | TRBV7-8 | CASSRDSGEAFF | TGTGCCAGCAGCCGGGACAGCGGTGAAGCTTTCTTT
few | - | TRBJ1-1 | TRBV7-9 | CASSVTVMNTEAFF | TGTGCCAGCAGCGTGACAGTAATGAACACTGAAGCTTTCTTT
few | TRBD2 | TRBJ2-5 | TRBV15 | CATSRDPAGEETQYF | TGTGCCACCAGCAGAGATCCAGCGGGAGAAGAGACCCAGTACTTC
- | - | TRBJ2-5 | TRBV23-1 | CASTAAQETQYF | TGCGCCAGCACTGCGGCACAAGAGACCCAGTACTTC
few | TRBD1 | TRBJ2-2 | TRBV9 | CASSGGQGDTGELFF | TGTGCCAGCAGCGGGGGACAGGGGGACACCGGGGAGCTGTTTTTT
- | - | TRBJ2-7 | TRBV7-2 | CASSLAGTSVYEQYF | TGTGCCAGCAGCTTAGCCGGGACATCAGTCTACGAGCAGTACTTC
- | - | TRBJ2-2 | TRBV4-3 | CASSVAAGNTGELFF | TGCGCCAGCAGCGTCGCCGCGGGGAACACCGGGGAGCTGTTTTTT
- | - | TRBJ2-2 | TRBV30 | CAWSVSPGSGELFF | TGTGCCTGGAGTGTAAGCCCGGGGTCCGGGGAGCTGTTTTTT
- | - | TRBJ1-1 | TRBV18 | CASSLGVRNTEAFF | TGTGCCAGCTCACTAGGGGTCAGGAACACTGAAGCTTTCTTT
few | TRBD1 | TRBJ1-1 | TRBV29-1 | CSVGDRNPNTEAFF | TGCAGCGTTGGGGACAGGAATCCGAACACTGAAGCTTTCTTT
- | - | TRBJ2-5 | TRBV30 | CALDYRGSYQETQYF | TGTGCCTTGGACTACAGGGGTTCTTACCAAGAGACCCAGTACTTC
- | - | TRBJ2-1 | TRBV4-3 | CASSPKGTPNNEQFF | TGCGCCAGCAGCCCCAAAGGGACTCCCAACAATGAGCAGTTCTTC
- | - | TRBJ2-1 | TRBV5-4 | CASCRTKAGEQFF | TGTGCCAGCTGCCGGACTAAGGCGGGTGAGCAGTTCTTC
- | TRBD1 | TRBJ2-5 | TRBV7-3 | CASSPDRGGTQYF | TGTGCCAGCAGCCCCGACAGGGGTGGGACCCAGTACTTC
few | - | TRBJ2-5 | TRBV29-1 | CSVEHRLLGKEQYF | TGCAGCGTTGAGCACCGGTTGCTGGGTAAGGAGCAGTACTTC
few | - | TRBJ1-1 | TRBV4-1 | CASSLQGTEAFF | TGCGCCAGCAGTCTACAGGGTACTGAAGCTTTCTTT
- | - | TRBJ1-1 | TRBV4-3 | CASSQAFRGADTEAFF | TGCGCCAGCAGCCAAGCGTTCAGGGGAGCGGACACTGAAGCTTTCTTT
few | - | TRBJ1-3 | TRBV18 | CASSALGQSGNTIYF | TGTGCCAGCTCAGCCCTTGGACAGTCCGGAAACACCATATATTTT
few | TRBD1 | TRBJ2-3 | TRBV28 | CASSLVGQPSDTQYF | TGTGCCAGCAGTTTGGTGGGACAGCCTTCAGATACGCAGTATTTT
- | TRBD2 | TRBJ2-1 | TRBV5-4 | CASSTPSGGTLEQFF | TGTGCCAGCAGCACCCCTAGCGGGGGGACACTTGAGCAGTTCTTC
few | TRBD2 | TRBJ2-1 | TRBV5-1 | CASSPGLAGVQEQFF | TGCGCCAGCAGCCCGGGACTAGCGGGAGTCCAGGAGCAGTTCTTC
- | - | TRBJ1-1 | TRBV9 | CASSVEYTNTEAFF | TGTGCCAGCAGCGTAGAGTACACGAACACTGAAGCTTTCTTT
- | TRBD1 | TRBJ2-7 | TRBV5-1 | CASRPGQTISYEQYF | TGCGCCAGCAGGCCGGGACAGACGATCTCCTACGAGCAGTACTTC
- | TRBD1 | TRBJ2-6 | TRBV4-3 | CASSQETGEGSGANVLTF | TGCGCCAGCAGCCAAGAAACAGGGGAAGGTTCTGGGGCCAACGTCCTGACTTTC
few | TRBD1 | TRBJ2-1 | TRBV11-1 | CASGERDRGNNEQFF | TGTGCCAGCGGCGAAAGAGACAGGGGGAACAATGAGCAGTTCTTC
few | - | TRBJ2-1 | TRBV30 | CAWSVRGSMQFF | TGTGCCTGGAGTGTACGAGGGTCTATGCAGTTCTTC
few | - | TRBJ1-2 | TRBV4-2 | CASSPTAGDNYGYTF | TGTGCCAGCAGCCCCACTGCGGGGGATAACTATGGCTACACCTTC
few | - | TRBJ1-2 | TRBV5-1 | CASSLDKDYGYTF | TGCGCCAGCAGCCTGGACAAAGACTATGGCTACACCTTC
- | TRBD2 | TRBJ2-1 | TRBV28 | CASSAFWGRGTYNEQFF | TGTGCCAGCTCCGCCTTCTGGGGGAGGGGTACTTACAATGAGCAGTTCTTC
- | TRBD1 | TRBJ2-7 | TRBV30 | CAWGRDSSSYEQYF | TGTGCCTGGGGCCGGGACAGCTCCTCCTACGAGCAGTACTTC
- | - | TRBJ2-7 | TRBV19 | CASSDDRSASSYEQYF | TGTGCCAGTAGCGACGACAGGTCCGCCAGCTCCTACGAGCAGTACTTC
few | - | TRBJ1-1 | TRBV6-5 | CASRRGGTEAFF | TGTGCCAGCAGGCGAGGGGGCACTGAAGCTTTCTTT